Described below is a single T cell receptor beta chain sequence and its context. This sample is part of a study of blood T cell repertoires in COVID-19. Across over 20 US areas, participants ranged in age from 18 to 89 years. Participant reports of clinical history set cohort assignment. The germline CDR1 and CDR2 sequences are MNHNS and SASEGT. The CDR3 extends over 16 amino acids. V lost 2 bases to trimming and J lost 5 bases; unmatched junction nucleotides: 6. Sequencing used immunoSEQ multiplex PCR; TCRdb keeps in-frame clones, though not all of them. The sample contains approximately 300,000 clones, 85% to 90% of which appear only once.

The sample consisted of PBMCs or T cells enriched from blood (not recorded which). The origin of this receptor is a woman under 30 who had recovered from COVID-19. This chain uses TRBV6-1 with TRBJ1-5; 10 bases align to TRBD1. The CDR3: CASSEISGTGDQPQHF. CDR3 nucleotides: TGTGCCAGCAGTGAAATTTCGGGGACAGGGGATCAGCCCCAGCATTTT.